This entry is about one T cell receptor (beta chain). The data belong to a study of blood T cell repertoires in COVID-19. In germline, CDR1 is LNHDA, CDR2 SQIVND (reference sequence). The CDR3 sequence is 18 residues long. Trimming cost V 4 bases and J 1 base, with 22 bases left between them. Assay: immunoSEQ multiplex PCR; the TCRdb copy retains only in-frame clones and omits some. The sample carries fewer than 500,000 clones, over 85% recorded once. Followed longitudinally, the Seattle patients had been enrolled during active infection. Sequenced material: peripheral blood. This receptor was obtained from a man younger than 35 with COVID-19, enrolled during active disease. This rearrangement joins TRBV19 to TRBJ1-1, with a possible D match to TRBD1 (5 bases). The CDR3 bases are TGTGCCAGTAGTAAAGGACTCAGGAGGGGCGCGACGAACACTGAAGCTTTCTTT. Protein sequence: CASSKGLRRGATNTEAFF.